These T cell receptor beta chains were read from a single sample in a study of human T cells and chemical hapten exposure. One entry per CDR3 protein, called by TCRdb with MiXCR from the RACE reads. The sample carries some 89,000 distinct CDR3 sequences, about a tenth recorded once. Source: whole blood, taken in connection with sensitization to the hapten diphenylcyclopropenone (DPC). The receptors were gathered from a woman in her 30s with alopecia areata. Some clones in this sample may be carry-over from other donors' samples. The conserved cysteine and the conserved F or W are not part of the CDR3 here. A D gene is named only where the DNA matches it firmly. Expanded clones get a size class; other rows say once, few or many, or leave the size out.

abundance,d_gene,v_gene,j_gene,CDR3aa
many,TRBD2,TRBV29-1,TRBJ2-3,SVDRAGGPDTQY
many,.,TRBV7-3,TRBJ2-1,ASSLRQGLAYNEQF
.,.,TRBV21-1,TRBJ1-5,ASRTGRPQH
many,.,TRBV28,TRBJ2-7,ASSLLASYEQY
few,.,TRBV27,TRBJ2-1,ASSFNGLLSSYNEQF
few,TRBD1,TRBV7-3,TRBJ2-7,ASSLRRRTGRTDEQY
few,TRBD2,TRBV7-2,TRBJ2-1,ASSAAGGPNEQF
many,TRBD2,TRBV6-2/TRBV6-3,TRBJ2-3,ASSLAGADTQY
few,.,TRBV7-2,TRBJ2-7,ASSRGPYEQY
many,.,TRBV6-2/TRBV6-3,TRBJ2-7,ASRGLAYEQY
many,.,TRBV10-3,TRBJ1-6,AIRDYNSPLH
.,.,TRBV28,TRBJ1-2,ASSLLTPGAKGYT
many,.,TRBV30,TRBJ1-1,AWSAFSGGRTTEAF
few,.,TRBV4-3,TRBJ1-3,ASSQDPLKGITSGNTIY
few,TRBD2,TRBV5-1,TRBJ2-3,ASSIRLAGGRADTQY
many,.,TRBV18,TRBJ1-5,ASSPGGGNQPQH
many,.,TRBV19,TRBJ2-5,ASSISSSGPETQY
many,.,TRBV5-6,TRBJ1-1,ASSPIGTLNTEAF
few,.,TRBV7-2,TRBJ1-2,AGRQASNYGYT
many,.,TRBV4-2,TRBJ2-2,ASSQGIGQTNTGELF
.,TRBD1,TRBV28,TRBJ1-6,ASSPGTADNSPLH
few,TRBD1,TRBV27,TRBJ2-1,ASSSGTDYNEQF
many,.,TRBV19,TRBJ2-2,ASLRGGSNTGELF
many,TRBD2,TRBV4-3,TRBJ2-1,ASSPEPSGGPSGSYNEQF
few,.,TRBV29-1,TRBJ2-7,SVEPEAGNEQY
many,.,TRBV4-3,TRBJ1-3,ASSRSVGLGNTIY
few,.,TRBV28,TRBJ1-1,ASKGNTEAF
many,.,TRBV7-2,TRBJ2-3,ASSTNAPLVVD
few,.,TRBV30,TRBJ1-2,AWSVRLGYT
.,.,TRBV27,TRBJ1-5,ASGWDFNQPQH
.,TRBD2,TRBV20-1,TRBJ2-3,SVPLLGRERYTQY
many,.,TRBV30,TRBJ2-1,AWSVRSPNEQF
many,TRBD2,TRBV6-2/TRBV6-3,TRBJ2-3,ASRSGGTDTQY
.,.,TRBV7-2,TRBJ2-2,ASSLNWQRELF
.,.,TRBV28,TRBJ2-7,ASSRVVGLSYEQY
many,.,TRBV29-1,TRBJ2-7,SARHSYEQY
many,.,TRBV29-1,TRBJ1-1,SARAVQTEAF
many,.,TRBV7-9,TRBJ1-1,ASSFGGSDTEAF
few,.,TRBV29-1,TRBJ2-5,SVEAGVDETQY
.,TRBD1,TRBV18,TRBJ1-5,ASSQSQGAGNQPQH
many,.,TRBV24-1,TRBJ2-5,ATRSDSQETQY
few,.,TRBV6-2/TRBV6-3,TRBJ1-6,ASSKRESPLH
.,.,TRBV10-3,TRBJ1-1,AISDEESGTEAF
many,.,TRBV6-2/TRBV6-3,TRBJ1-1,ATFRAGLPDTEAF
many,.,TRBV6-2/TRBV6-3,TRBJ2-2,ASSGMGELF
many,.,TRBV9,TRBJ2-1,ASSTRGDYNEQF
.,.,TRBV12-3/TRBV12-4,TRBJ1-6,ASSPTQGNSSLH
many,.,TRBV29-1,TRBJ1-1,SVGNTEAF
many,.,TRBV6-9,TRBJ2-4,ASSSEPPSDRRKNIQY
.,.,TRBV28,TRBJ2-7,ASRRLNGVSYEQY
many,TRBD1,TRBV11-2,TRBJ2-3,ASSTTTGLNPDTQY
many,TRBD1,TRBV14,TRBJ2-7,ASSQEDRSYEQY
many,TRBD1,TRBV13,TRBJ1-2,ASIKGTAAYT
many,TRBD1,TRBV20-1,TRBJ2-1,SARVYQPGQGFYEQF
few,.,TRBV2,TRBJ2-2,ASSEARGNTGELF
many,.,TRBV4-2,TRBJ1-1,ASSQDRGGRKAPKTEAF
.,.,TRBV20-1,TRBJ1-1,SARYSYTEAF
many,TRBD2,TRBV9,TRBJ2-1,ASSPDGASGYNEQF